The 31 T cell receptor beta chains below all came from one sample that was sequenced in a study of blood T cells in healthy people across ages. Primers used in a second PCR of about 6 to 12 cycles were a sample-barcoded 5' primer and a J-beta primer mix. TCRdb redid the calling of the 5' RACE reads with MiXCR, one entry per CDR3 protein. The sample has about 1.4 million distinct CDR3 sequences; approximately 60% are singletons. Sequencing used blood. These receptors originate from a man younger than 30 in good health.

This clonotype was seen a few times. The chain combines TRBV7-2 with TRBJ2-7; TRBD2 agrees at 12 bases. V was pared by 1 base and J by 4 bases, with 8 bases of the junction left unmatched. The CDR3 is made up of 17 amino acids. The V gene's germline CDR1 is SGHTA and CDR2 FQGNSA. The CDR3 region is CASSLVISTSGGYEQYF. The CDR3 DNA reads TGTGCCAGCAGCTTAGTAATTTCGACTAGCGGGGGATACGAGCAGTACTTC.

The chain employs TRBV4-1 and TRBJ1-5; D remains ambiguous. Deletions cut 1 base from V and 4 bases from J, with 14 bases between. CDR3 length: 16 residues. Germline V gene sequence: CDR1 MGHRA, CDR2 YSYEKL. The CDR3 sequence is CASSQVTTMGNQPQHF. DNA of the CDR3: TGCGCCAGCAGCCAAGTGACCACTATGGGGAATCAGCCCCAGCATTTT.

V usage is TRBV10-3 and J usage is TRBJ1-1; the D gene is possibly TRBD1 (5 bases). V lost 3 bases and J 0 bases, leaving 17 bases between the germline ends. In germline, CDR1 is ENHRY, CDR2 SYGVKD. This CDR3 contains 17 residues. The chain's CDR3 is CAISDPSTETMNTEAFF. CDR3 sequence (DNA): TGTGCCATCAGTGACCCCTCGACAGAGACCATGAACACTGAAGCTTTCTTT.

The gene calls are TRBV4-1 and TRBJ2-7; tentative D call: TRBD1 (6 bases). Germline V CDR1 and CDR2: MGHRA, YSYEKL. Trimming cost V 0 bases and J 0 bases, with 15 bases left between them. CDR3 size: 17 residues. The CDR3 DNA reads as TGCGCCAGCAGCCAAGATGGTCGGGACATCAGCTCCTACGAGCAGTACTTC. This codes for CASSQDGRDISSYEQYF.

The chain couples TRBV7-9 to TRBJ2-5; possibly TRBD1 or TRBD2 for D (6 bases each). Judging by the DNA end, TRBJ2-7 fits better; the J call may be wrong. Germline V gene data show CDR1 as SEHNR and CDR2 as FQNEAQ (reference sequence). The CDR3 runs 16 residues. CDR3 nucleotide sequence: TGTGCCAGCAGCTTAGGGATGGTAGGGGGGATCTACGAGCAGTACTTC. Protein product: CASSLGMVGGIYEQYF.

As DNA, the CDR3 is TGTGCCAGCAGCCAGTCTGCCGGGGAGCTGTTTTTT. Amino acid sequence: CASSQSAGELFF. The chain combines TRBV14 with TRBJ2-2; no clear D gene. The V end lost 3 bases, the J end lost 6 bases, and 5 bases lay between the germline ends. There are 12 residues in the CDR3. Germline CDR1 reads SGHDN; CDR2 reads FVKESK.

CDR3 protein: CASSTRGDTQYF. CDR3 DNA sequence: TGTGCCAGCAGCACGAGGGGAGATACGCAGTATTTT. The chain uses TRBV27 and TRBJ2-3, with D perhaps TRBD1 or TRBD2 (5 bases each). This CDR3 has 12 amino acids. V gave up 6 bases and J gave up 5 bases, with 9 bases separating them. Germline loops: CDR1 MNHEY, CDR2 SMNVEV (reference sequence).

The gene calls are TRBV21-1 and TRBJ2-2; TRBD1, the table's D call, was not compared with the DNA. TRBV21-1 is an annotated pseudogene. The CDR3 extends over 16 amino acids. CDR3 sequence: CASSKGPGGWTGELFF. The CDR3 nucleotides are TGTGCCAGCAGCAAAGGTCCAGGGGGATGGACCGGGGAGCTGTTTTTT.

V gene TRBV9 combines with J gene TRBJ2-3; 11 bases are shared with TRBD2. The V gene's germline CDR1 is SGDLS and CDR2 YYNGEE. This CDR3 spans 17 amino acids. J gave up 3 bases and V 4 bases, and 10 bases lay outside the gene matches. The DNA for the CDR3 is TGTGCCAGCAGCCAAATAGCGGGGGGGCGTTCGACAGATACGCAGTATTTT. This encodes CASSQIAGGRSTDTQYF.

The DNA of the CDR3 is TGTGCCAGCAGCGTAGGGCTTCAGCGTGGCTACACCTTC. Translation: CASSVGLQRGYTF. The chain couples TRBV9 to TRBJ1-2, with D uncertain. This CDR3 has 13 amino acids. Trimming removed 0 bases from V and 7 bases from J, with 10 bases in between. CDR1 SGDLS and CDR2 YYNGEE come from the germline V gene.

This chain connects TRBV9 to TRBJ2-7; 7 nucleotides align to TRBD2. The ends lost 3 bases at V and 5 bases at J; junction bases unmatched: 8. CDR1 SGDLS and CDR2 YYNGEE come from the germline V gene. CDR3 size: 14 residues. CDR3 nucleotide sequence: TGTGCCAGCAGCGCCCAACGGGGGGTCCACGAGCAGTACTTC. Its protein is CASSAQRGVHEQYF. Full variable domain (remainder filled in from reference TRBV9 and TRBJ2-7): DSGVTQTPKHLITATGQRVTLRCSPRSGDLSVYWYQQSLDQGLQFLIQYYNGEERAKGNILERFSAQQFPDLHSELNLSSLELGDSALYFCASSAQRGVHEQYFGPGTRLTVT.

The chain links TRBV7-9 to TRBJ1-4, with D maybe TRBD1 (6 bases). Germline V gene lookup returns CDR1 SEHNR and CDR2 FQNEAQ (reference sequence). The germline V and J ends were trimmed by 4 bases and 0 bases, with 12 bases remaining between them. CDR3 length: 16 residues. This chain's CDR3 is CASSSSGGATNEKLFF. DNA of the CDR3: TGTGCCAGCAGCTCATCTGGGGGCGCAACTAATGAAAAACTGTTTTTT.

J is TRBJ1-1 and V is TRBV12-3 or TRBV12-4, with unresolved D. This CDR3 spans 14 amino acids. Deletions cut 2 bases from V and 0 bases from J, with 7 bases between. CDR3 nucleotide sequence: TGTGCCAGCAGTTTAACATCCATGAACACTGAAGCTTTCTTT. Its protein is CASSLTSMNTEAFF.

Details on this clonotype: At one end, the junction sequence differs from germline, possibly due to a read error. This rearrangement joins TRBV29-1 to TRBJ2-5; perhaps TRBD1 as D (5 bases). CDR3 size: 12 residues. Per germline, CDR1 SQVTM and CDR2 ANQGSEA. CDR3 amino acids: CSAQGLQEAQYF. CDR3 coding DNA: TGCAGCGCCCAGGGCCTCCAAGAGGCCCAGTACTTC.

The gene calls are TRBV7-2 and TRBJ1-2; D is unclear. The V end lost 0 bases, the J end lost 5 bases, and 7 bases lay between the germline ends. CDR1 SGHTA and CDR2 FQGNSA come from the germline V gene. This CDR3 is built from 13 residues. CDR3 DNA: TGTGCCAGCAGCTTAGCTTATGGATATGGCTACACCTTC. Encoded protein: CASSLAYGYGYTF.

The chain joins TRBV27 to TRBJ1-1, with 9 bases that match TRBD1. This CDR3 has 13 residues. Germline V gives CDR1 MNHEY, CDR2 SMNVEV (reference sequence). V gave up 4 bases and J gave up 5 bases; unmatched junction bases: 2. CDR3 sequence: CASSWTGATEAFF. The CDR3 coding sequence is TGTGCCAGCAGTTGGACAGGGGCTACTGAAGCTTTCTTT.

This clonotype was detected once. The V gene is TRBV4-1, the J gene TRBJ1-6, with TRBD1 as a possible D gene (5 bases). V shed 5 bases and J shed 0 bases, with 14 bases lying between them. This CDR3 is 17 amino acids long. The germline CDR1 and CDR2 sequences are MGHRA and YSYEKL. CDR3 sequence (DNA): TGCGCCAGCAGCATAGATGGGGGGAGCTCCTATAATTCACCCCTCCACTTT. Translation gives CASSIDGGSSYNSPLHF.

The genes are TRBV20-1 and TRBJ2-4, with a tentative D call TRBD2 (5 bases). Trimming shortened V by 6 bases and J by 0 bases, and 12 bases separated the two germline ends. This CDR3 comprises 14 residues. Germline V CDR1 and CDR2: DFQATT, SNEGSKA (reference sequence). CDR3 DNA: TGCAGTGCCAACCTCGGGGTAGCCAAAAACATTCAGTACTTC. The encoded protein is CSANLGVAKNIQYF.

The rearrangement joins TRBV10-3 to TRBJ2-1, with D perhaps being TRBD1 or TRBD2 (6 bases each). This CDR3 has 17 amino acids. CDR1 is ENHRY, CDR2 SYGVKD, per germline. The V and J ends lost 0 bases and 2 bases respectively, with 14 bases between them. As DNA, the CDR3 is TGTGCCATCAGTGAGTCGACGGAAGGGGGGCCCTACAATGAGCAGTTCTTC. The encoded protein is CAISESTEGGPYNEQFF.

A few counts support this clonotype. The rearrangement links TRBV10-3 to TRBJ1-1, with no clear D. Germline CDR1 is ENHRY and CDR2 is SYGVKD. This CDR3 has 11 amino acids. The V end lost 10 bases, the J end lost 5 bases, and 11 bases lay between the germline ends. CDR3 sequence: CATTLGTEAFF. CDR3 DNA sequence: TGTGCCACCACCCTTGGGACTGAAGCTTTCTTT.

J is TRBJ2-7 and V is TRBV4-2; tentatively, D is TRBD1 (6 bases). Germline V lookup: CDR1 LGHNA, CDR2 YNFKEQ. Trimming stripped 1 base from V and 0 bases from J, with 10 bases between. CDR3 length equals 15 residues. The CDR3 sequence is CASSQADRSSYEQYF. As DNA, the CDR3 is TGTGCCAGCAGCCAAGCCGACAGGAGCTCCTACGAGCAGTACTTC.

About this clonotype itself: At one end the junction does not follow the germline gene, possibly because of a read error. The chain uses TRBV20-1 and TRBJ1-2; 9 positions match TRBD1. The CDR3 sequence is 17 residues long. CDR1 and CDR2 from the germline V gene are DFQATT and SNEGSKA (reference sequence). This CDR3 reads CSAPGTDRGSSLYGHTF. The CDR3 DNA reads TGCAGTGCTCCCGGAACGGACAGGGGTTCGTCCCTTTATGGCCACACCTTC.

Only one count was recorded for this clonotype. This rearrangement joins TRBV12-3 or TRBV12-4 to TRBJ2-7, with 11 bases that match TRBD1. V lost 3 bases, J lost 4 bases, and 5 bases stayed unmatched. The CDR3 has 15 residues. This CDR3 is CASSFKGTGGYEQYF. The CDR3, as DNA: TGTGCCAGCAGTTTTAAAGGGACAGGGGGTTACGAGCAGTACTTC.

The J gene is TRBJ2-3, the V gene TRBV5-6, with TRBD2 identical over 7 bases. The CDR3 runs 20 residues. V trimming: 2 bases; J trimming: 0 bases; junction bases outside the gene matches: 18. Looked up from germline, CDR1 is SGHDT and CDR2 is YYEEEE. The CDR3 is CASSFETGLTEMSSTDTQYF. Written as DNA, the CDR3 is TGTGCCAGCAGCTTCGAGACGGGACTAACGGAAATGTCTAGCACAGATACGCAGTATTTT.

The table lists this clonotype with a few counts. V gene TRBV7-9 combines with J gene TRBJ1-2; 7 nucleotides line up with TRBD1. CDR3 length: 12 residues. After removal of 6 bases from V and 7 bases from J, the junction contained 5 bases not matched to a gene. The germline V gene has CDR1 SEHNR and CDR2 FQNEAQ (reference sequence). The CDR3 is CASREGQPGYTF. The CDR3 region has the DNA TGTGCCAGCAGAGAGGGACAGCCTGGCTACACCTTC.

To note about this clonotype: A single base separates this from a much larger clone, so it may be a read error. As DNA, the CDR3 is TGCAGCTGCAGACAGGGGTCGTACAATGAGCAGTACTTC. The encoded protein is CSCRQGSYNEQYF. The genes are TRBV29-1 and TRBJ2-1; 8 bases line up with TRBD1. The end of the DNA is better explained by TRBJ2-7, so the J call may be wrong. Germline assignment: CDR1 SQVTM and CDR2 ANQGSEA. The CDR3 spans 13 residues.

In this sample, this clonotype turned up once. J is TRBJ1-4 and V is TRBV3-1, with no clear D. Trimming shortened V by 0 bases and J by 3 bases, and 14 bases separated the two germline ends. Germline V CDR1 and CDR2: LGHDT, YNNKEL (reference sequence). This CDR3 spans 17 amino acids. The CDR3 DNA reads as TGTGCCAGCAGCCAAGACGTCCCCTTTAATTCTAATGAAAAACTGTTTTTT. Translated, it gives CASSQDVPFNSNEKLFF.

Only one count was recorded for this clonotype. CDR3 bases: TGCAGTATCCGGGACAACGTTGCTAACGAGCAGTACTTC. As protein: CSIRDNVANEQYF. The chain recombines TRBV29-1 with TRBJ2-5; a possible D gene is TRBD1 (6 bases). The DNA end favors TRBJ2-7, so the J call may be wrong. The CDR3 length is 13 residues. The V gene's germline CDR1 is SQVTM and CDR2 ANQGSEA.

The CDR3 region has the DNA TGCAGTGCTTCCAACACAGGCGGTAGGGATGAAGCTTTCTTT. Translating it yields CSASNTGGRDEAFF. This rearrangement joins TRBV20-1 to TRBJ1-1, with TRBD1 as a possible D gene (5 bases). Trimming took 5 bases from V and 7 from J, leaving 20 bases between them. The CDR3 extends over 14 amino acids. CDR1 is DFQATT, CDR2 SNEGSKA, per germline (reference sequence).

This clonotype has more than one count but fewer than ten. The CDR3 spells CSVEDEQTYEQYF. CDR3 DNA: TGCAGCGTTGAAGACGAGCAAACCTACGAGCAGTACTTC. The genes are TRBV29-1 and TRBJ2-7; D not certain. CDR1 and CDR2 (germline): SQVTM, ANQGSEA. V shed 0 bases and J shed 2 bases, with 8 bases lying between them. The CDR3 is made up of 13 amino acids.

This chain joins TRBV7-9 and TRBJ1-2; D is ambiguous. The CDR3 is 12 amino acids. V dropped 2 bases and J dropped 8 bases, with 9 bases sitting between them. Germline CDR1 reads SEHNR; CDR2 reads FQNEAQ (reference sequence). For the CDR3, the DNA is TGTGCCAGCAGCTTATCGATGGAAGGCTACACCTTC. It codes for CASSLSMEGYTF.